This T cell receptor (beta chain) emerged from a study of T-cell reconstitution after alpha-beta-depleted transplantation in children. Findings and limits, study-wide: Newly produced T cells mostly accounted for T-cell counts and diversity one year post-transplant.

This clonotype was seen ten or more times. The antigen is unknown. The germline V gene has CDR1 SQVTM and CDR2 ANQGSEA. The V gene end was trimmed by 7 bases and the J gene end by 5 bases; junction bases not matched to a gene: 12. The CDR3 runs 14 residues. Preparation of the TCRbeta library was carried out with unique molecular identifiers. TCRdb redid the calling of the PCR reads with MiXCR, one entry per CDR3 protein. The table includes 250,000 to 300,000 distinct CDR3 sequences, 9.5% to 13% detected once. This chain connects TRBV29-1 to TRBJ2-3; TRBD1 aligns across 7 bases. The sequence was collected from a boy younger than two with acute myeloid leukemia, due to receive a stem cell transplant. Sequences were derived from PBMCs, sampled before TCRalphabeta/CD19-depleted stem cell transplant. The CDR3 DNA reads TGCAGCGCCGAGGACAGGAGTACGGGAGATACGCAGTATTTT. It is translated as CSAEDRSTGDTQYF.